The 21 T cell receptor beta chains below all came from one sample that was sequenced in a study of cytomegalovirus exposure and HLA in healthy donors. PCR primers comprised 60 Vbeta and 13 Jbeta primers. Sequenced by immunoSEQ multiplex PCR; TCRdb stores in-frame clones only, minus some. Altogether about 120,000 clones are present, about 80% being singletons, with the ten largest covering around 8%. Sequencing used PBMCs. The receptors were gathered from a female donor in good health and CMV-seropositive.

The DNA for the CDR3 is TGCGCCAGCAGCTTGCCGTCCGGTCAGGTCAACACCGGGGAGCTGTTTTTT. Translated, it gives CASSLPSGQVNTGELFF. V usage is TRBV5-1 and J usage is TRBJ2-2; the D is unclear. Per the germline V gene, CDR1 is SGHRS and CDR2 is YFSETQ. V lost 1 base and J lost 2, with 15 bases in between. The CDR3 totals 17 residues.

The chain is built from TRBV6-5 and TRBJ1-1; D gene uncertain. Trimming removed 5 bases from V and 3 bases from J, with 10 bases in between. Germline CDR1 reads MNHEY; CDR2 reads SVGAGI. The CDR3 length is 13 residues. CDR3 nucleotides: TGTGCCAGCAGTGAAGACGCGGACACTGAAGCTTTCTTT. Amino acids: CASSEDADTEAFF.

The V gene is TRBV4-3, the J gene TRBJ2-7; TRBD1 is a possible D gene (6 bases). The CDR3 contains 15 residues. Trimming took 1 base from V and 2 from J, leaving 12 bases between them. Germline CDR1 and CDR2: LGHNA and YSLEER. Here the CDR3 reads CASSQAPGQPYEQYF. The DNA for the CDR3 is TGCGCCAGCAGCCAAGCCCCGGGACAACCCTACGAGCAGTACTTC.

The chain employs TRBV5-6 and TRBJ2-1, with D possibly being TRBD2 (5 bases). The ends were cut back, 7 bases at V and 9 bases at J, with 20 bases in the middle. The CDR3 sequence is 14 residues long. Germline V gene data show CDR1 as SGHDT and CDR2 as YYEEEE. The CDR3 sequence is CASVRTGKRSEQFF. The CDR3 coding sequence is TGTGCCAGCGTCAGGACTGGAAAGCGGAGTGAGCAGTTCTTC.

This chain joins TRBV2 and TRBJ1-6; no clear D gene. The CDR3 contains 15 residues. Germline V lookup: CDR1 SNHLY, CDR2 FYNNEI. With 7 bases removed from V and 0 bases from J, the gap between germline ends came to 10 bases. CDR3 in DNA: TGTGCCAGCAAAGACTTAGTCTCCTATAATTCACCCCTCCACTTT. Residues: CASKDLVSYNSPLHF.

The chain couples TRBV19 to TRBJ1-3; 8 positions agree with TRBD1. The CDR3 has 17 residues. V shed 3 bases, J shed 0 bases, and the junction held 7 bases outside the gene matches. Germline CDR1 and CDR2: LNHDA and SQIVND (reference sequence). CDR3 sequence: CASSMARQGSSGNTIYF. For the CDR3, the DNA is TGTGCCAGTAGTATGGCCAGACAGGGGAGCTCTGGAAACACCATATATTTT.

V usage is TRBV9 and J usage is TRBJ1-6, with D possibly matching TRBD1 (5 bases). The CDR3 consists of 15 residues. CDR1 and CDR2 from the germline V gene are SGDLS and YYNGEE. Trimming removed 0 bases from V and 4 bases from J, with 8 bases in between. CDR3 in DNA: TGTGCCAGCAGCGTAGCTGGACAATATAATTCACCCCTCCACTTT. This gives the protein CASSVAGQYNSPLHF.

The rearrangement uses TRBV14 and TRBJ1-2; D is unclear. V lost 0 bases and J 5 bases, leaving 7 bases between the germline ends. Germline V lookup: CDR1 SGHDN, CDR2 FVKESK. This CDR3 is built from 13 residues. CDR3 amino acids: CASSQDWLYGYTF. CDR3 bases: TGTGCCAGCAGCCAAGATTGGCTTTATGGCTACACCTTC.

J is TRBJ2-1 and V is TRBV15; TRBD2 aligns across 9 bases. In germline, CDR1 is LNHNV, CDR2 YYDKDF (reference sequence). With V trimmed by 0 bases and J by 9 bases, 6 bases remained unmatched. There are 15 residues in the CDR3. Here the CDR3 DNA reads TGTGCCACCAGCAGAGAGGCTAGCGGGGCGTCTGAGCAGTTCTTC. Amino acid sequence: CATSREASGASEQFF. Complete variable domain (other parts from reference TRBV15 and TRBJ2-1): DAMVIQNPRYQVTQFGKPVTLSCSQTLNHNVMYWYQQKSSQAPKLLFHYYDKDFNNEADTPDNFQSRRPNTSFCFLDIRSPGLGDTAMYLCATSREASGASEQFFGPGTRLTVL.

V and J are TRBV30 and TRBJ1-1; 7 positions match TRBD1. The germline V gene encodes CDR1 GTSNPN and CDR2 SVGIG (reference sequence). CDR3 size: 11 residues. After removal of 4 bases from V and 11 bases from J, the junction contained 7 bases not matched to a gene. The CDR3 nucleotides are TGTGCCTGGATCACAGGGGTAACGGCTTTCTTT. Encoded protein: CAWITGVTAFF.

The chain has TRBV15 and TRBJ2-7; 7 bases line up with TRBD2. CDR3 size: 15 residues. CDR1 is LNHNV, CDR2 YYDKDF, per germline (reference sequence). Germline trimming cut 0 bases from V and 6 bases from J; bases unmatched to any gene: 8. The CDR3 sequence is CATSRDHGGEGEQYF. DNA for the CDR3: TGTGCCACCAGCAGAGATCACGGAGGGGAGGGCGAGCAGTACTTC.

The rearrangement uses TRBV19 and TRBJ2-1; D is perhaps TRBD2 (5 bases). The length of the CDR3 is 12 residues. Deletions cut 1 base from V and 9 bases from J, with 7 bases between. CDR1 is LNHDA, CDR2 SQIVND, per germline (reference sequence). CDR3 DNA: TGTGCCAGTAGTATAGGGGAGCGTGAGCAGTTCTTC. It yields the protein CASSIGEREQFF.

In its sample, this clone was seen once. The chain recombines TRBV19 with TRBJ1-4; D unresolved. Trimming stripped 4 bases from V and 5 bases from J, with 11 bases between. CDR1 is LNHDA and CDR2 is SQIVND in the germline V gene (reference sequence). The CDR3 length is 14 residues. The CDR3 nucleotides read TGTGCCAGTAGTACTTCTAGACCGAATGAAAAACTGTTTTTT. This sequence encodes CASSTSRPNEKLFF.

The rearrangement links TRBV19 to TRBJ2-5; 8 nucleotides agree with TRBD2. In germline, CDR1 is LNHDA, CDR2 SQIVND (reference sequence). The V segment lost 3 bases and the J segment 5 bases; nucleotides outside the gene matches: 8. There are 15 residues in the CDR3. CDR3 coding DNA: TGTGCCAGTAGTATGGGGGTAGCGGGGAGGGAGACCCAGTACTTC. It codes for CASSMGVAGRETQYF.

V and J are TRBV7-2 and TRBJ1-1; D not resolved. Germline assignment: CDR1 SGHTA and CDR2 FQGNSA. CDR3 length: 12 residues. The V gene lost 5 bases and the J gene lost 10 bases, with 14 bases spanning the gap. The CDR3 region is CASSRGPSAAFF. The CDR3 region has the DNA TGTGCCAGCAGCCGCGGGCCTTCTGCAGCTTTCTTT.

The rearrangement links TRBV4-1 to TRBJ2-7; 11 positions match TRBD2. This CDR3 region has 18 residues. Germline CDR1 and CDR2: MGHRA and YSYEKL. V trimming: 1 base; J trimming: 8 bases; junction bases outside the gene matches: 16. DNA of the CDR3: TGCGCCAGCAGCCAAGTTGGAGGCCTAGCGGGGGGTCTACGCAAGCAGTACTTC. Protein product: CASSQVGGLAGGLRKQYF.

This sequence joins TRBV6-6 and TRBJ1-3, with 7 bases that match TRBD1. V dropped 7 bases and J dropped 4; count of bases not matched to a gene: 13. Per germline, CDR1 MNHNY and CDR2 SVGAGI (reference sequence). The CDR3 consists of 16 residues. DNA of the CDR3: TGTGCCAGCACCCCAAGGTACAGGGGAAGAGGAAACACCATATATTTT. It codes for CASTPRYRGRGNTIYF.

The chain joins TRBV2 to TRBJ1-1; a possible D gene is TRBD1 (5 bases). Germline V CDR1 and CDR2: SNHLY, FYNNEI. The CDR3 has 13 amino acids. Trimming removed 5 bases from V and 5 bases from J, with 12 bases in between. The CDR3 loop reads CASSPWGRTEAFF. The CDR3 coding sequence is TGTGCCAGCAGTCCCTGGGGCAGAACTGAAGCTTTCTTT.

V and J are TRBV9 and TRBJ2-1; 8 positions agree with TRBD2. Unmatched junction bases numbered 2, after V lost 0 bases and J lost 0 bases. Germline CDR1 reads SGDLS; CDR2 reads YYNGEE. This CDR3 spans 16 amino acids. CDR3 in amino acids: CASSVAGTSSYNEQFF. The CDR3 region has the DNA TGTGCCAGCAGCGTAGCGGGGACTAGCTCCTACAATGAGCAGTTCTTC.

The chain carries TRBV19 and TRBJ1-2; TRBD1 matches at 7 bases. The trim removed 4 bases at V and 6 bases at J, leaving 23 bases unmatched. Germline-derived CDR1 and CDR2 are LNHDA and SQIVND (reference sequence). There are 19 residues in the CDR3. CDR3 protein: CASSTPPGRGRNGSHGYTF. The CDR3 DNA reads TGTGCCAGTAGTACCCCCCCGGGTAGGGGGCGGAATGGATCACATGGCTACACCTTC.

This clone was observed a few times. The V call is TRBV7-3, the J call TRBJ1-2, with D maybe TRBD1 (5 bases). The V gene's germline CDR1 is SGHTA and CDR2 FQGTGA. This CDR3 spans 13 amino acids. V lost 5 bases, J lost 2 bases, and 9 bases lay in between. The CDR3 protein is CASSPDRNYGYTF. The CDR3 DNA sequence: TGTGCCAGCAGCCCTGACAGAAACTATGGCTACACCTTC.